The next 18 T cell receptor beta chains were all read from a single sample in a study of CD8 T cells in Susac syndrome. Reverse transcription of roughly 0.5 to 1 ug RNA was carried out with random hexamers. TCRdb re-called the immunoSEQ multiplex PCR reads through MiXCR, storing one row per CDR3 protein. The sample yields around 190,000 distinct CDR3 sequences, 85% to 95% seen once. Sequencing was done on a sample of CD8+ T cells from PBMCs. The receptors were sampled from a human donor with multiple sclerosis.

The CDR3 is CASTSRMGTDYNEQFF. The CDR3 DNA is TGTGCCAGTACCTCCCGGATGGGGACAGACTACAATGAGCAGTTCTTC. The chain links TRBV19 to TRBJ2-1, with 7 bases identical to TRBD1. Germline CDR1 and CDR2: LNHDA and SQIVND (reference sequence). V lost 7 bases to trimming and J lost 3 bases; unmatched junction nucleotides: 12. This CDR3 region has 16 residues.

In its sample, this clonotype was seen once. The chain recombines TRBV7-9 with TRBJ2-1; the D gene is possibly TRBD2 (6 bases). Germline V lookup: CDR1 SEHNR, CDR2 FQNEAQ (reference sequence). V was cut by 9 bases and J by 0 bases, with 15 bases left in between. This CDR3 spans 15 amino acids. CDR3 DNA: TGTGCCAGTATGGGGGGAGCCAGCTCCTACAATGAGCAGTTCTTC. It yields the protein CASMGGASSYNEQFF.

In this sample, this clonotype turned up once. The chain recombines TRBV20-1 with TRBJ2-2, with D maybe TRBD2 (6 bases). The germline V and J ends were trimmed by 2 bases and 1 base, with 8 bases remaining between them. Germline V gene data show CDR1 as DFQATT and CDR2 as SNEGSKA (reference sequence). The CDR3 runs 14 residues. The CDR3 DNA is TGCAGTGCTAGAATAGCGGAGAACACCGGGGAGCTGTTTTTT. Translating gives CSARIAENTGELFF.

The rearrangement joins TRBV14 to TRBJ2-5; D is undetermined. This CDR3 region has 14 residues. Germline-derived CDR1 and CDR2 are SGHDN and FVKESK. V was cut by 1 base and J by 5 bases, with 11 bases left in between. For the CDR3, the DNA is TGTGCCAGCAGCCAAGGATGGGTTGGGGAGACCCAGTACTTC. Amino acid sequence: CASSQGWVGETQYF.

The V gene is TRBV20-1, the J gene TRBJ1-6; D is unresolved. The germline V and J ends were trimmed by 0 bases and 9 bases, with 6 bases remaining between them. Germline V gene data show CDR1 as DFQATT and CDR2 as SNEGSKA (reference sequence). The CDR3 sequence is 12 residues long. The CDR3 spells CSAREFSSPLHF. Here the CDR3 DNA reads TGCAGTGCTAGAGAGTTCAGTTCACCCCTCCACTTT.

The chain carries TRBV7-9 and TRBJ2-1, with D perhaps given as TRBD1 or TRBD2 (6 bases each). The germline gives CDR1 SEHNR, CDR2 FQNEAQ (reference sequence). This CDR3 contains 17 residues. Between the trimmed V and J ends, which lost 1 base and 1 base, there was a span of 14 bases. CDR3 protein: CASSLVRGDRSYNEQFF. The DNA for the CDR3 is TGTGCCAGCAGCTTAGTGAGGGGGGATCGGTCCTACAATGAGCAGTTCTTC. The full variable domain, rest sourced from reference TRBV7-9 and TRBJ2-1, is DTGVSQNPRHKITKRGQNVTFRCDPISEHNRLYWYRQTLGQGPEFLTYFQNEAQLEKSRLLSDRFSAERPKGSFSTLEIQRTEQGDSAMYLCASSLVRGDRSYNEQFFGPGTRLTVL.

This clonotype occurred once. The chain has TRBV7-3 and TRBJ2-3; the D gene could be TRBD1 or TRBD2 (6 bases each). The CDR3 is 16 residues long. CDR1 SGHTA and CDR2 FQGTGA come from the germline V gene. V lost 2 bases to trimming and J lost 0 bases, with 12 bases between them. CDR3 residues: CASSLQGGGSTDTQYF. Here the CDR3 DNA reads TGTGCCAGCAGCTTACAAGGAGGGGGAAGCACAGATACGCAGTATTTT.

This rearrangement joins TRBV5-1 to TRBJ2-6; maybe TRBD1 (6 bases). This CDR3 has 18 amino acids. The germline CDR1 and CDR2 sequences are SGHRS and YFSETQ. V lost 3 bases to trimming and J lost 2 bases, with 18 bases between them. The CDR3 protein is CASSSLLQGTAGANVLTF. The CDR3 coding sequence is TGCGCCAGCAGCTCCCTATTACAGGGTACGGCTGGGGCCAACGTCCTGACTTTC.

This clonotype was counted a single time. The rearrangement uses TRBV27 and TRBJ1-5; D is uncertain. The CDR3 has 14 amino acids. V was clipped by 2 bases and J by 1 base, with 6 bases between them. Per the germline V gene, CDR1 is MNHEY and CDR2 is SMNVEV (reference sequence). The DNA for the CDR3 is TGTGCCAGCAGTTTAAATGGGAGCAATCAGCCCCAGCATTTT. It specifies CASSLNGSNQPQHF.

The rearrangement links TRBV4-2 to TRBJ1-1; 7 bases are shared with TRBD1. The V gene end was trimmed by 2 bases and the J gene end by 2 bases; junction bases not matched to a gene: 5. The CDR3 is made up of 15 amino acids. Germline assignment: CDR1 LGHNA and CDR2 YNFKEQ. As DNA, the CDR3 is TGTGCCAGCAGCCAAATCACAGGGGTCAACACTGAAGCTTTCTTT. As protein: CASSQITGVNTEAFF.

The rearrangement joins TRBV7-9 to TRBJ2-7, with D uncertain. The germline V and J ends were trimmed by 5 bases and 6 bases, with 11 bases remaining between them. CDR3 length: 12 amino acids. Germline V gene lookup returns CDR1 SEHNR and CDR2 FQNEAQ (reference sequence). The DNA for the CDR3 is TGTGCCAGCAGCCCCCACCCGGCCGAGCAGTACTTC. Its translation: CASSPHPAEQYF.

The rearrangement joins TRBV24-1 to TRBJ2-2; D gene uncertain. Trimming removed 2 bases from V and 1 base from J, with 7 bases in between. The germline CDR1 and CDR2 sequences are KGHDR and SFDVKD. This CDR3 comprises 15 residues. CDR3 protein: CATSDWNMNTGELFF. The CDR3 nucleotides are TGTGCCACCAGTGATTGGAACATGAACACCGGGGAGCTGTTTTTT.

The chain recombines TRBV29-1 with TRBJ2-3; 13 bases map to TRBD2. This CDR3 is built from 14 residues. Germline assignment: CDR1 SQVTM and CDR2 ANQGSEA. V gave up 7 bases and J gave up 4 bases; unmatched junction bases: 5. CDR3 coding DNA: TGCAGCGCTCCCGGACTAGCGGGAGCAGATACGCAGTATTTT. Translating gives CSAPGLAGADTQYF.

The chain combines TRBV28 with TRBJ2-1; 8 bases are a match to TRBD1. There are 16 residues in the CDR3. The V and J ends lost 5 bases and 4 bases, in that order; junction bases with no gene match: 10. Germline V gene sequence: CDR1 MDHEN, CDR2 SYDVKM. The CDR3 DNA reads TGTGCCAGCAGTCAGGGGGCGAGTATTCTTTACAATGAGCAGTTCTTC. This sequence encodes CASSQGASILYNEQFF. The variable domain in full, with the rest retrieved from reference TRBV28 and TRBJ2-1, is DVKVTQSSRYLVKRTGEKVFLECVQDMDHENMFWYRQDPGLGLRLIYFSYDVKMKEKGDIPEGYSVSREKKERFSLILESASTNQTSMYLCASSQGASILYNEQFFGPGTRLTVL.

The V call is TRBV6-6, the J call TRBJ2-1, with unresolved D. Trimming removed 4 bases at V and 0 bases at J, with 7 bases between. This CDR3 has 14 residues. CDR1 is MNHNY and CDR2 is SVGAGI in the germline V gene (reference sequence). The CDR3 is CASSFDSSYNEQFF. Here the CDR3 DNA reads TGTGCCAGCAGTTTCGACTCCTCCTACAATGAGCAGTTCTTC.

The V call is TRBV29-1, the J call TRBJ1-1; TRBD1 is a possible D gene (6 bases). Trimming shortened V by 7 bases and J by 8 bases, and 14 bases separated the two germline ends. CDR1 is SQVTM, CDR2 ANQGSEA, per germline. CDR3 length: 11 amino acids. The CDR3 reads CSAQQGGEAFF. The CDR3 region has the DNA TGCAGCGCCCAACAGGGAGGCGAAGCTTTCTTT.

The rearrangement joins TRBV30 to TRBJ1-2, with D perhaps matching TRBD1 (6 bases). This CDR3 region has 14 residues. In germline, CDR1 is GTSNPN, CDR2 SVGIG (reference sequence). V lost 0 bases to trimming and J lost 4 bases, with 12 bases between them. Here the CDR3 DNA reads TGTGCCTGGAGTGTGACAGCAGGGGCCTATGGCTACACCTTC. Translation: CAWSVTAGAYGYTF.

The J gene is TRBJ2-7, the V gene TRBV27, with D possibly being TRBD2 (6 bases). The length of the CDR3 is 14 residues. V lost 5 bases to trimming and J lost 7 bases, with 18 bases between them. Per the germline V gene, CDR1 is MNHEY and CDR2 is SMNVEV (reference sequence). The CDR3 nucleotides read TGTGCCAGCAGTCGGGGTTCGGGGGAGAGAGAGCAGTACTTC. It translates to CASSRGSGEREQYF.